This T cell receptor beta chain was sequenced in a study of T-cell reconstitution after alpha-beta-depleted transplantation in children. Study outcomes and limitations: At one year after transplant, newly produced T cells mostly accounted for T-cell counts and diversity. Recipient T cells and thymic progenitors that survived were the source of the high TCRbeta diversity seen at day 60 in some patients.

This clonotype was detected only a few times. Its target is unknown. TCRbeta library preparation incorporated unique molecular identifiers. One entry per CDR3 protein, called by TCRdb with MiXCR from the PCR reads. The sample includes approximately 190,000 distinct CDR3 sequences, 6.3% of them seen just once. Germline lookup yields CDR1 MNHNS and CDR2 SASEGT. V shed 6 bases and J shed 2 bases, with 25 bases lying between them. The CDR3 is made up of 18 amino acids. The TCR originated in a girl under three years old with combined immunodeficiency, due to receive a stem cell transplant. The chain links TRBV6-1 to TRBJ1-1, with a tentative D call TRBD1 (5 bases). The material was PBMCs, obtained before TCRalphabeta/CD19-depleted stem cell transplant. The CDR3 is CASRDSGAHTPVNTEAFF. The CDR3 DNA reads TGTGCCAGCAGAGATTCCGGGGCCCATACTCCCGTCAACACTGAAGCTTTCTTT.